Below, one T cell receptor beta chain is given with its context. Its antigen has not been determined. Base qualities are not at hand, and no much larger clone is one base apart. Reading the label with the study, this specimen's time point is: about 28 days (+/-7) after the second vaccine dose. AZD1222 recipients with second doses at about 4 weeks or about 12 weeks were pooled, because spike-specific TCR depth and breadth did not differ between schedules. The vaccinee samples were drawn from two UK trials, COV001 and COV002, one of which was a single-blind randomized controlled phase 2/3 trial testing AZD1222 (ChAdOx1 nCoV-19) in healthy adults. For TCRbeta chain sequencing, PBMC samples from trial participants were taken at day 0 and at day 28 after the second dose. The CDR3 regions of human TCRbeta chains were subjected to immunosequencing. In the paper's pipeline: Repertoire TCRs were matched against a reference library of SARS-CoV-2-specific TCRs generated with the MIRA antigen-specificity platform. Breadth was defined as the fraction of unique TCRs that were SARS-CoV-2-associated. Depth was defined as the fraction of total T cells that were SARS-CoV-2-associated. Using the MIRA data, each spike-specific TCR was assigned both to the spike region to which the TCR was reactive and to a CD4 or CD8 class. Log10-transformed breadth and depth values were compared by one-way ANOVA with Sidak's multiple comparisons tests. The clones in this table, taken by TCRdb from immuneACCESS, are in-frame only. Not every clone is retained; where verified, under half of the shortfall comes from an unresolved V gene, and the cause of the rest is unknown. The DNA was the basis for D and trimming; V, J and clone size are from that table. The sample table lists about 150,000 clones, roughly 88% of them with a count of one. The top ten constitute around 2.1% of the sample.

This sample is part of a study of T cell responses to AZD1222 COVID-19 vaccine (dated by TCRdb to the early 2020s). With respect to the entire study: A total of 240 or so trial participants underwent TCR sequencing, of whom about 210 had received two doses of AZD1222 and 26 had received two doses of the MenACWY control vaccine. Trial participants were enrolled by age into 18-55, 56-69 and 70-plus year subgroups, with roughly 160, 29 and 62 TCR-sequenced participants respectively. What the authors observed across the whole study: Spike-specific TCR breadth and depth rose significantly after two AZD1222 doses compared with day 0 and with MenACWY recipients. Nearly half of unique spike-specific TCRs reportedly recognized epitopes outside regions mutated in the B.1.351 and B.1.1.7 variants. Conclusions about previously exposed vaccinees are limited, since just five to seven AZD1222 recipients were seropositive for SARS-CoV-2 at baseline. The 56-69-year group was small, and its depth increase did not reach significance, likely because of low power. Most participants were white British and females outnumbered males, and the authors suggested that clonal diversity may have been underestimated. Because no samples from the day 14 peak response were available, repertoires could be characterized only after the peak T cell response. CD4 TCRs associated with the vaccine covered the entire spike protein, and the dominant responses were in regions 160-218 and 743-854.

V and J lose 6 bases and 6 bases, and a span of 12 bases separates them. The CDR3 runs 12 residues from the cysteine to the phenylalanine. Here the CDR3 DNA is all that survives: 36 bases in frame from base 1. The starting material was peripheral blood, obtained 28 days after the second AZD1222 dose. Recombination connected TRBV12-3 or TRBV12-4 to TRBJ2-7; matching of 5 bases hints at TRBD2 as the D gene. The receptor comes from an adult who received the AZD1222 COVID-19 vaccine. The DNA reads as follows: TGTGCCAGCAGCCCAACCGGGGTCGAGCAGTACTTC. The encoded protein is CASSPTGVEQYF.